This T cell receptor beta chain comes out of a study of metastatic and nonmetastatic thyroid tumors. Study background: Comparative analysis of repertoires was undertaken across blood and tumor or nodule tissue obtained from malignant and benign thyroid patients.

Concerning this clone itself: With a much larger clone just one base away, this may be a read error.

Patients were all untreated before their thyroid surgery. The germline V gene has CDR1 SGHNT and CDR2 YENEEA. This CDR3 has 13 residues. TCRdb reprocessed the PCR reads via MiXCR. The sample records 35,000 to 50,000 clones, about 4% being singletons. The source is a female donor with papillary thyroid cancer or a benign thyroid nodule (not recorded which). Some clones in this sample may be carry-over from other donors' samples. Material: blood. The chain couples TRBV11-3 to TRBJ1-1; no clear D gene. CDR3 amino acids: CASSLYQRTEALF. Here the CDR3 DNA reads TGTGCCAGCAGCTTATACCAGAGAACTGAAGCTTTATTT.